This note documents a single TCR beta chain sequence. The data were taken from a study of cytomegalovirus exposure and HLA in healthy donors. It was with 60 Vbeta and 13 Jbeta primers that the PCR ran. Measured with immunoSEQ multiplex PCR; TCRdb has only the in-frame clones, and not every one. The table has around 140,000 clones, around 85% seen once; the top ten hold roughly 2.9%. Per germline, CDR1 SGDLS and CDR2 YYNGEE. The CDR3 sequence is 18 residues long. The J segment lost 0 bases and the V segment lost 1 base, leaving 9 bases of the junction unmatched. Sample: PBMCs. This chain joins TRBV9 and TRBJ1-3; 8 bases match TRBD1. The receptor was derived from a woman in her 30s in good health and CMV-seronegative. The DNA for the CDR3 is TGTGCCAGCAGCGTATCCCCGGGACAGGCAAGCTCTGGAAACACCATATATTTT. This translates into CASSVSPGQASSGNTIYF.